This T cell receptor (beta chain) derives from a study of blood T cell repertoires in COVID-19. As processed by the authors: Quantification of nucleated cells was approximated via reference gene primer amplification. Profiled with immunoSEQ multiplex PCR; TCRdb holds only in-frame clones, not every one. Clone size and the V and J calls come from that table; the DNA yielded D and trimming. This sample has around 120,000 clones, with over 70% found just once. Specimen: peripheral blood. This receptor was obtained from a man aged 65-85 years with acute or convalescent COVID-19.

This chain's CDR3 is CASRPLHAVQYF. In DNA, the CDR3 is TGTGCCAGCAGACCCCTCCACGCGGTGCAGTATTTT. The genes are TRBV12-3 or TRBV12-4 and TRBJ2-3; D remains ambiguous. Trimming removed 6 bases at V and 11 bases at J, with 15 bases between. This CDR3 spans 12 amino acids.